These 10 T cell receptor beta chains originate from one sample sequenced in a study of CD8 T cells in acute hepatitis C reinfection. Time point reported: naive CD8 control sorted from an acute-time-point sample. The method was immunoSEQ multiplex PCR; TCRdb's version includes in-frame clones alone and lacks a portion of them. The sample has 30,000 to 45,000 clones; approximately 83% are singletons. Sample: naive CD8+ T cells from PBMCs. The receptors stem from a young woman who spontaneously cleared hepatitis C infection.

The chain has TRBV9 and TRBJ2-2, with D perhaps TRBD2 (5 bases). Trimming pared 0 bases from V and 4 bases from J, leaving 7 bases between. There are 14 residues in the CDR3. Germline values: CDR1 SGDLS, CDR2 YYNGEE. CDR3 coding DNA: TGTGCCAGCAGCGTAGGGAGGCTCACCGGGGAGCTGTTTTTT. This codes for CASSVGRLTGELFF.

The rearrangement joins TRBV27 to TRBJ2-3; D ambiguous. This CDR3 region has 17 residues. V gave up 5 bases and J gave up 1 base, with 19 bases separating them. Germline V gene sequence: CDR1 MNHEY, CDR2 SMNVEV (reference sequence). Here the CDR3 DNA reads TGTGCCAGCAGTCCAATTGTGATAGCAGACGGCACAGATACGCAGTATTTT. It codes for CASSPIVIADGTDTQYF.

This clone was recorded once. V usage is TRBV19 and J usage is TRBJ2-3, with 9 bases fitting TRBD2. CDR1 is LNHDA, CDR2 SQIVND, per germline (reference sequence). The CDR3 is 15 residues long. The junction had 2 bases not matched to a gene; V was cut back by 3 bases and J by 1 base. The CDR3 loop reads CASSITSGRTDTQYF. The CDR3 DNA reads as TGTGCCAGTAGTATCACTAGCGGGCGCACAGATACGCAGTATTTT.

The chain uses TRBV30 and TRBJ2-5; D is ambiguous. From germline, CDR1 is GTSNPN and CDR2 SVGIG (reference sequence). V gave up 3 bases and J gave up 3 bases, with 23 bases separating them. The CDR3 runs 17 residues. CDR3: CAWSKGEAMDLEETQYF. The CDR3 DNA follows: TGTGCCTGGAGCAAAGGAGAGGCGATGGACCTTGAAGAGACCCAGTACTTC.

This clone was picked up a small number of times. V usage is TRBV7-6 and J usage is TRBJ2-7; TRBD1 might be the D (6 bases). V gave up 8 bases and J gave up 6 bases, with 14 bases separating them. CDR3 length equals 12 residues. Germline V CDR1 and CDR2: SGHVS, FNYEAQ. In DNA, the CDR3 is TGTGCCAGCGGGGGCGAGAGCCCCGAGCAGTACTTC. Its protein product is CASGGESPEQYF.

J is TRBJ1-1 and V is TRBV6-6; maybe TRBD1 (5 bases). The CDR3 length is 15 residues. Germline-derived CDR1 and CDR2 are MNHNY and SVGAGI (reference sequence). Between the trimmed V and J ends, which lost 6 bases and 3 bases, there was a span of 17 bases. The CDR3 reads CASSQLGGADTEAFF. CDR3 bases: TGTGCCAGCAGCCAATTAGGCGGGGCCGACACTGAAGCTTTCTTT.

This chain links TRBV27 with TRBJ1-2, with D possibly being TRBD1 (5 bases). The CDR3 is 15 amino acids. The germline CDR1 and CDR2 sequences are MNHEY and SMNVEV (reference sequence). Trimming took 0 bases from V and 5 from J, leaving 13 bases between them. CDR3 nucleotides: TGTGCCAGCAGTTTATCCCCCGGGACCGAGTATGGCTACACCTTC. It translates to CASSLSPGTEYGYTF.

The CDR3 DNA follows: TGTGCCAGCAGCCCCGGACTGACCTACGAGCAGTACTTC. It encodes CASSPGLTYEQYF. The rearrangement links TRBV13 to TRBJ2-7, with TRBD2 as a possible D gene (5 bases). The CDR3 is 13 residues long. CDR1 is PRHDT and CDR2 is FYEKMQ in the germline V gene (reference sequence). V lost 5 bases, J lost 2 bases, and 10 bases lay in between.

The chain combines TRBV5-1 with TRBJ2-5; the D is unclear. This CDR3 comprises 13 residues. Deletions cut 2 bases from V and 0 bases from J, with 5 bases between. Germline lookup yields CDR1 SGHRS and CDR2 YFSETQ. DNA for the CDR3: TGCGCCAGCAGCTTAGGGTACCAAGAGACCCAGTACTTC. It yields the protein CASSLGYQETQYF.

The J gene is TRBJ1-1, the V gene TRBV19; 7 bases align to TRBD1. Germline assignment: CDR1 LNHDA and CDR2 SQIVND (reference sequence). The CDR3 contains 17 residues. V shed 3 bases and J 0 bases; nucleotides not matched to a gene: 10. CDR3 coding DNA: TGTGCCAGTAGTATCGACAGGGTCTTTCTCATGAACACTGAAGCTTTCTTT. It yields the protein CASSIDRVFLMNTEAFF. The variable domain in full, with the rest retrieved from reference TRBV19 and TRBJ1-1, is DGGITQSPKYLFRKEGQNVTLSCEQNLNHDAMYWYRQDPGQGLRLIYYSQIVNDFQKGDIAEGYSVSREKKESFPLTVTSAQKNPTAFYLCASSIDRVFLMNTEAFFGQGTRLTVV.